Included here is one T cell receptor beta chain sequence, with context. No antigen is known for it. This sample stems from a study of T-cell reconstitution after alpha-beta-depleted transplantation in children. Preparing the TCRbeta library involved the use of unique molecular identifiers. MiXCR was run by TCRdb on the PCR reads, yielding one entry per CDR3 protein. The sample has fewer than 450,000 distinct CDR3 sequences; 15% to 20% are singletons. General study points: Reportedly, alpha-beta T cells present about two months post-transplant originated from several hundred expanded clones of graft origin. Newly generated T cells supplied most T-cell counts and diversity one year post-transplant.

Material: PBMCs, mostly from graft donor cells, obtained 360 days after TCRalphabeta/CD19-depleted stem cell transplant. The clonotype was recovered from a male patient under 10 years old who had a stem cell transplant for acute lymphoblastic leukemia, so the T cells may come from the graft donor.

Written as DNA, the CDR3 is TGTGCCAGCAGCTTAAACCCCCTGACAGGGGGTTTCGAGCAGTTCTTC. It encodes CASSLNPLTGGFEQFF. This chain connects TRBV7-9 to TRBJ2-1; 9 positions agree with TRBD1. Germline loops: CDR1 SEHNR, CDR2 FQNEAQ (reference sequence). With 2 bases clipped from V and 10 bases from J, the junction kept 12 bases outside the gene matches. This CDR3 region has 16 residues. Full variable domain (missing parts from reference TRBV7-9 and TRBJ2-1): DTGVSQNPRHKITKRGQNVTFRCDPISEHNRLYWYRQTLGQGPEFLTYFQNEAQLEKSRLLSDRFSAERPKGSFSTLEIQRTEQGDSAMYLCASSLNPLTGGFEQFFGPGTRLTVL.